This T cell receptor beta chain was observed in a study of T cells after yellow fever vaccination. Study results and caveats: Among all clonotypes, a small share was observed in both CD4 and CD8 compartments. Most primary-vaccination clones recurred post-booster (approximately 96% CD4, roughly 87% CD8).

The V gene end was trimmed by 4 bases and the J gene end by 5 bases; junction bases not matched to a gene: 11. Looked up from germline, CDR1 is SGHRS and CDR2 is YFSETQ. The CDR3 consists of 16 residues. A universal primer site and UMIs were added as TCR cDNA was made by 5'RACE template switching. Each CDR3 protein gets one entry after TCRdb re-called the 5' RACE reads with MiXCR. Of 400,000 to 650,000 distinct CDR3 sequences listed, 21% are singletons. Concerning this clonotype itself: Antigen: not known.

The chain is built from TRBV5-1 and TRBJ2-3, with 9 bases lining up with TRBD2. This sequence was found in a man aged 18 to 29 who received the YFV17D yellow fever vaccine. Sequencing was performed on PBMCs, taken less than 25 days after the first yellow fever vaccination. For the CDR3, the DNA is TGCGCCAGCAGCCCAGGGGCGACTAGCGGTGGAGATACGCAGTATTTT. Amino acid sequence: CASSPGATSGGDTQYF.